What follows are 7 T cell receptor beta chains derived from one specimen sequenced in a study of Graves' ophthalmopathy and Graves' hyperthyroidism. Amplified TCR beta CDR3 regions were obtained using RNA transcripts as template. Second-round multiplex PCR came after a first-round RT-PCR that employed HTBI primers. MiXCR was run by TCRdb on the multiplex PCR reads, yielding one entry per CDR3 protein. The sample includes 500,000 to 600,000 distinct CDR3 sequences, about 40% of them seen just once. The sequenced material came from peripheral blood or thyroid tissue (not recorded which). These TCRs come from an adult man with Graves' hyperthyroidism.

This chain joins TRBV20-1 and TRBJ1-2; 7 positions match TRBD1. Looked up from germline, CDR1 is DFQATT and CDR2 is SNEGSKA (reference sequence). V lost 2 bases to trimming and J lost 5 bases; unmatched junction nucleotides: 8. CDR3 length equals 14 residues. CDR3 DNA: TGCAGTGCTAGAAGGGGCACAGGGGAATATGGCTACACCTTC. This gives the protein CSARRGTGEYGYTF.

This clonotype was detected ten times or more. The rearrangement uses TRBV3-1 and TRBJ2-5; D is ambiguous. The CDR3 consists of 13 residues. V shed 7 bases and J shed 1 base, with 10 bases lying between them. Germline loops: CDR1 LGHDT, CDR2 YNNKEL (reference sequence). CDR3 amino acids: CASTTLLQETQYF. The CDR3 region has the DNA TGTGCCAGCACCACTCTGCTCCAAGAGACCCAGTACTTC.

This clonotype was detected ten times or more. The V and J genes are TRBV5-1 and TRBJ2-7; tentative D call: TRBD2 (5 bases). The CDR3 consists of 14 residues. Per germline, CDR1 SGHRS and CDR2 YFSETQ. V lost 1 base to trimming and J lost 0 bases, with 8 bases between them. The CDR3 loop reads CASSLTGSSYEQYF. The CDR3 DNA sequence: TGCGCCAGCAGCTTGACTGGGAGCTCCTACGAGCAGTACTTC.

This chain connects TRBV2 to TRBJ2-7, with 7 bases identical to TRBD2. Germline lookup yields CDR1 SNHLY and CDR2 FYNNEI. The CDR3 is 13 residues long. The CDR3 DNA reads TGTGCTACAACTAGCGTGCTATCCTACGAGCAGTACTTC. Translation gives CATTSVLSYEQYF.

The J gene is TRBJ2-7, the V gene TRBV7-8; 12 bases are a match to TRBD2. Germline CDR1 is SGHVS and CDR2 is FQNEAQ. Trimming took 4 bases from V and 7 from J; bases not matched to a gene: 8. CDR3 length equals 15 residues. The CDR3 DNA reads TGTGCCAGCAGCTCTAGCGGGGGGGCGAGGGATGAGCAGTACTTC. This translates into CASSSSGGARDEQYF.

In the case of this clonotype: The junction differs from germline at one of its ends, possibly a read error. As DNA, the CDR3 is TGTGCCAGCAGTTCCCAGGTTTTACGACCAGATACGCAGTATTTT. Its protein product is CASSSQVLRPDTQYF. The rearrangement links TRBV10-3 to TRBJ2-3; D gene uncertain. In germline, CDR1 is ENHRY, CDR2 SYGVKD. This CDR3 comprises 15 residues.

This clonotype was seen at least ten times. The chain couples TRBV7-9 to TRBJ1-3; D call uncertain. Germline V gene sequence: CDR1 SEHNR, CDR2 FQNEAQ (reference sequence). CDR3 length equals 13 residues. Trimming removed 2 bases from V and 2 bases from J, with 4 bases in between. The CDR3 region has the DNA TGTGCCAGCAGCTTAAACACTGGAAACACCATATATTTT. It encodes CASSLNTGNTIYF.